Listed here are 6 T cell receptor beta chains from one sample, sequenced in a study of T cell responses to AZD1222 COVID-19 vaccine. Sequencing used immunoSEQ multiplex PCR; TCRdb keeps in-frame clones, though not all of them. The repertoire includes 150,000 or so clones, 75% to 90% of them detected once, and about 9.8% sits in the top ten. This specimen consisted of peripheral blood, obtained 28 days after the second AZD1222 dose. Receptors were obtained from an adult who received the AZD1222 COVID-19 vaccine.

The chain uses TRBV4-1 and TRBJ1-2; D unclear. CDR1 and CDR2 (germline): MGHRA, YSYEKL. This CDR3 contains 13 residues. V was pared by 6 bases and J by 9 bases, with 17 bases between. The CDR3 spells CASSQRILFSYTF. The DNA for the CDR3 is TGCGCCAGCAGTCAAAGGATACTGTTCAGCTACACCTTC.

The chain uses TRBV29-1 and TRBJ2-3, with TRBD2 identical over 10 bases. The ends lost 5 bases at V and 1 base at J; junction bases unmatched: 18. In germline, CDR1 is SQVTM, CDR2 ANQGSEA. This CDR3 region has 19 residues. The CDR3 DNA follows: TGCAGCGTTCAGATCACTAGCGGGAATGTGAGGGTCGGCACAGATACGCAGTATTTT. Amino acid sequence: CSVQITSGNVRVGTDTQYF.

The V and J genes are TRBV6-5 and TRBJ1-2; D remains ambiguous. CDR3 size: 14 residues. Germline V gene lookup returns CDR1 MNHEY and CDR2 SVGAGI. Trimming removed 0 bases at V and 6 bases at J, with 11 bases between. The CDR3 protein is CASSYSLGWNGYTF. The CDR3 nucleotides read TGTGCCAGCAGTTACTCGTTGGGATGGAATGGCTACACCTTC.

The CDR3, as DNA: TGCGCCAGCAGCGTGGGACAGGGGACCTACACCTTC. Encoded protein: CASSVGQGTYTF. V and J are TRBV5-1 and TRBJ1-2, with 10 nucleotides matching TRBD1. Germline trimming cut 4 bases from V and 10 bases from J; bases unmatched to any gene: 4. The CDR3 loop spans 12 amino acids. Germline CDR1 is SGHRS and CDR2 is YFSETQ.

The chain has TRBV5-6 and TRBJ2-4; D call uncertain. With 4 bases removed from V and 6 bases from J, the gap between germline ends came to 14 bases. Germline V gene data show CDR1 as SGHDT and CDR2 as YYEEEE. The CDR3 has 14 amino acids. The CDR3 coding sequence is TGTGCCAGCAGCCAAACGACGCGGCGAAACATTCAGTACTTC. Translating gives CASSQTTRRNIQYF. Full variable domain (remainder filled in from reference TRBV5-6 and TRBJ2-4): DAGVTQSPTHLIKTRGQQVTLRCSPKSGHDTVSWYQQALGQGPQFIFQYYEEEERQRGNFPDRFSGHQFPNYSSELNVNALLLGDSALYLCASSQTTRRNIQYFGAGTRLSVL.

The chain combines TRBV7-8 with TRBJ2-7; 10 bases map to TRBD1. CDR3 size: 13 residues. The germline gives CDR1 SGHVS, CDR2 FQNEAQ. V shed 3 bases, J shed 5 bases, and the junction held 1 base outside the gene matches. This chain's CDR3 is CASSFGQGDEQYF. CDR3 in DNA: TGTGCCAGCAGCTTTGGACAGGGGGACGAGCAGTACTTC. Using reference TRBV7-8 and TRBJ2-7 for the parts outside the CDR3, the full variable domain is GAGVSQSPRYKVAKRGQDVALRCDPISGHVSLFWYQQALGQGPEFLTYFQNEAQLDKSGLPSDRFFAERPEGSVSTLKIQRTQQEDSAVYLCASSFGQGDEQYFGPGTRLTVT.